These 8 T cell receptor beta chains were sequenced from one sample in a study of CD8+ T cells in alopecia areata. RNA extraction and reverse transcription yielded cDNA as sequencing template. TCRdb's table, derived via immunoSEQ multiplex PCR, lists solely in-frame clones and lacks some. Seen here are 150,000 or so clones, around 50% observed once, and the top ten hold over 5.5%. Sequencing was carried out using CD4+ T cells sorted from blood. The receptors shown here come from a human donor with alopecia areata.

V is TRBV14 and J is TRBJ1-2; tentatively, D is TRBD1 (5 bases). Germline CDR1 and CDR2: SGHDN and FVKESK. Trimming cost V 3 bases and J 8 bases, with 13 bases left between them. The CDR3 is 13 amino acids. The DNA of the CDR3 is TGTGCCAGCAGCCAGGCAGGGTCGGGGGGCTACACCTTC. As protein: CASSQAGSGGYTF.

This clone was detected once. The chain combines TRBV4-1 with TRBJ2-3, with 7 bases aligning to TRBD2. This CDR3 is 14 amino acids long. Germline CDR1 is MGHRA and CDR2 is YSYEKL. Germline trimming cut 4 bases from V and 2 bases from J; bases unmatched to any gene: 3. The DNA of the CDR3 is TGCGCCAGCAGCCGGGAGGGAACCACAGATACGCAGTATTTT. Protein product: CASSREGTTDTQYF.

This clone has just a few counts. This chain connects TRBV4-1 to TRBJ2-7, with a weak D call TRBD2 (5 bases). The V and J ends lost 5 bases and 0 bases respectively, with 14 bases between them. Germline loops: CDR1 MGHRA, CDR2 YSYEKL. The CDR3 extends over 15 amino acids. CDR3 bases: TGCGCCAGCAGCGATGTCCGGAGGAGCTCCTACGAGCAGTACTTC. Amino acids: CASSDVRRSSYEQYF.

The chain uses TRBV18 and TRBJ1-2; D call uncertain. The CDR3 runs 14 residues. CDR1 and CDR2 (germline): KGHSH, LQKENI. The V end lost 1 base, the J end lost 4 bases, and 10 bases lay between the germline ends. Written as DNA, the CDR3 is TGTGCCAGCTCACCACGTGGACGGATCTATGGCTACACCTTC. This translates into CASSPRGRIYGYTF. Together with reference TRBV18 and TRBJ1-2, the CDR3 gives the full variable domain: NAGVMQNPRHLVRRRGQEARLRCSPMKGHSHVYWYRQLPEEGLKFMVYLQKENIIDESGMPKERFSAEFPKEGPSILRIQQVVRGDSAAYFCASSPRGRIYGYTFGSGTRLTVV.

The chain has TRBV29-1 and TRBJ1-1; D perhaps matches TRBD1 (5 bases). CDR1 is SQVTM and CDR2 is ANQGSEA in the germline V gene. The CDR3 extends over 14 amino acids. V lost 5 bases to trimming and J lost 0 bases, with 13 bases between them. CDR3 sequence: CSVRMGLMNTEAFF. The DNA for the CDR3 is TGCAGCGTTCGAATGGGACTCATGAACACTGAAGCTTTCTTT.

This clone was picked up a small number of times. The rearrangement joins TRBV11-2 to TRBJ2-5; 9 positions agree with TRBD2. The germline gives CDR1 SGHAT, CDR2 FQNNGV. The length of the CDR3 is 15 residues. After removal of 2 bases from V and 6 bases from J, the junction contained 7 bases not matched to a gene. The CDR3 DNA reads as TGTGCCAGCAGCTTACTAGCGGGACCCATACAGACCCAGTACTTC. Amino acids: CASSLLAGPIQTQYF.

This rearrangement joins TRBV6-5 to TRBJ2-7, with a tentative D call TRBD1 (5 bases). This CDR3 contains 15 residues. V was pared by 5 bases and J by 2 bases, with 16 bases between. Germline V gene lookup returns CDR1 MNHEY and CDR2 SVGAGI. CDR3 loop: CASSHSLGRTYEQYF. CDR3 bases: TGTGCCAGCAGTCACAGCCTGGGGCGGACCTACGAGCAGTACTTC.

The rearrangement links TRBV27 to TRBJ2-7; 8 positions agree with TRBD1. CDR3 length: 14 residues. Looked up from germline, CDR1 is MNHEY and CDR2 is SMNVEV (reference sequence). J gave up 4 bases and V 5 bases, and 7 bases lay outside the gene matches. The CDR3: CASSPSGGPYEQYF. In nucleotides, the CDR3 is TGTGCCAGCAGTCCCTCAGGGGGCCCTTACGAGCAGTACTTC.